These T cell receptor beta chains were read from a single sample in a study of blood T cell repertoires in COVID-19. Sequencing was performed with immunoSEQ multiplex PCR; in TCRdb, only in-frame clones are kept and a portion is missing. The sample has roughly 120,000 clones; about 85% are singletons. Sequencing was carried out using peripheral blood. Source of these receptors: a man in his fifties with acute or convalescent COVID-19. Each CDR3 is given without its conserved first and last residue.

TRBV27	TRBJ1-2	ASSSSRTANKRYGYT
TRBV30	TRBJ1-4	AWSGQGNEKLF
TRBV7-9	TRBJ2-3	ASSLDVGASTDTQY
TRBV24-1	TRBJ1-2	ATSKGQGSDYGYT
TRBV18	TRBJ1-1	ASSQDRGSTEAF
TRBV27	TRBJ1-1	ASSLGLGPLNTEAF
TRBV6-5	TRBJ2-7	ASRPTATYYEQY
TRBV5-1	TRBJ1-3	ASSSREGGGNTIY
TRBV7-6	TRBJ2-1	ASSLAGLAGENEQF
TRBV6-5	TRBJ1-2	ALGRDGYT
TRBV6-2/TRBV6-3	TRBJ1-1	ASSFQPDKNTEAF
TRBV28	TRBJ2-2	ASSSLSGTGAGELF
TRBV19	TRBJ1-5	ASSEAKGPQH
TRBV5-1	TRBJ1-5	ASSKGLGGQPQH
TRBV28	TRBJ1-5	ASSLEGAGYQPQH
TRBV6-5	TRBJ1-4	ASGTGLTNEKLF
TRBV18	TRBJ2-1	ASSRRQGTYNEQF
TRBV19	TRBJ1-2	ASSIRRGLGYT
TRBV5-6	TRBJ1-3	ASSLSGADSSGNTIY
TRBV19	TRBJ1-2	ASSMGGSYGYT
TRBV5-8	TRBJ2-5	ASSLGQGFQETQY
TRBV12-3/TRBV12-4	TRBJ1-1	ASSLRGTEAF
TRBV6-5	TRBJ2-3	ASRGGEGTQY
TRBV5-5	TRBJ1-2	ASSLADSNYGYT
TRBV15	TRBJ2-1	ATSRDGGRKYNEQF
TRBV5-1	TRBJ1-4	ASSLGTGSEKLF
TRBV6-5	TRBJ2-7	ASSGGGGEQY
TRBV5-5	TRBJ1-1	ASSFRVLNTEAF
TRBV5-5	TRBJ1-3	ASSWGQSGNTIY
TRBV2	TRBJ2-5	ASRFGDRPQETQY
TRBV28	TRBJ2-7	ASSWDKLYEQY
TRBV27	TRBJ1-1	ASKRDRGSYTEAF
TRBV2	TRBJ2-7	ASSGRDSLIGY
TRBV6-2/TRBV6-3	TRBJ1-1	ASSYPTGRTEAF
TRBV5-1	TRBJ1-2	ASSLTGGNYGYT
TRBV11-3	TRBJ2-1	ASSLAGTSSDEQF
TRBV6-5	TRBJ1-3	ASSYGGTGNTIY
TRBV6-5	TRBJ2-7	ASSSQATGAYEQY
TRBV9	TRBJ1-6	ASSEGPRGSSNSPLH
TRBV9	TRBJ2-2	ASSGRQGRSDTGELF
TRBV28	TRBJ2-7	ASRSTYEQY